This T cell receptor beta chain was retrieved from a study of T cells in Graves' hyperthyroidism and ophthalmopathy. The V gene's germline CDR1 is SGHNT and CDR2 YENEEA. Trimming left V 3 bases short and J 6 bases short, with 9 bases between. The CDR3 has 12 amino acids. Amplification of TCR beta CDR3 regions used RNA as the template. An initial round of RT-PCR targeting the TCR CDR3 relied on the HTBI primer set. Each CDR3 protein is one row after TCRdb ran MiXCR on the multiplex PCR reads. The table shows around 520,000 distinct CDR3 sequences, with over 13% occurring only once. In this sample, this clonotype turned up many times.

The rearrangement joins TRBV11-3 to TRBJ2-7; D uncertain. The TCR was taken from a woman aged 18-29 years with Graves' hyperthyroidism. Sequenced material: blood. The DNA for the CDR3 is TGTGCCAGCAGCTTGGTCGCCTCCGAGCAGTACTTC. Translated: CASSLVASEQYF.